These 31 T cell receptor beta chains originate from one sample sequenced in a study of early T cells in non-severe SARS-CoV-2 infection. MiXCR was run by TCRdb on the 5' RACE reads, yielding one entry per CDR3 protein. Here the sample spans approximately 56,000 distinct CDR3 sequences, 9.1% being singletons. The sample comprised whole blood. Every receptor here comes from an adult who was a healthcare worker with PCR-confirmed SARS-CoV-2 infection or an uninfected control (not recorded which).

This clonotype was seen repeatedly, ten times or more. The chain couples TRBV19 to TRBJ2-1; D may correspond to TRBD1 or TRBD2 (5 bases each). This CDR3 spans 12 amino acids. Germline V gene lookup returns CDR1 LNHDA and CDR2 SQIVND (reference sequence). V was clipped by 7 bases and J by 10 bases, with 14 bases between them. The CDR3 sequence: CASNGGPEEQFF. The CDR3 bases are TGTGCCAGTAATGGGGGACCGGAGGAGCAGTTCTTC.

This clonotype was counted many times. This chain uses TRBV29-1 with TRBJ2-2; no firm D call. The germline CDR1 and CDR2 sequences are SQVTM and ANQGSEA. V was trimmed by 6 bases and J by 6 bases, leaving 8 bases between them. This CDR3 has 11 amino acids. CDR3 amino acids: CSVERAGELFF. The CDR3 region has the DNA TGCAGCGTGGAAAGGGCCGGGGAGCTGTTTTTT.

In this sample, this clonotype turned up many times. This rearrangement joins TRBV5-6 to TRBJ1-3; D call uncertain. Germline CDR1 SGHDT, CDR2 YYEEEE. Deletions cut 2 bases from V and 1 base from J, with 10 bases between. The CDR3 runs 15 residues. The CDR3 region is CASSFRVRSGNTIYF. The CDR3 DNA is TGTGCCAGCAGCTTTAGAGTGAGATCTGGAAACACCATATATTTT. Drawing the rest from reference TRBV5-6 and TRBJ1-3, the complete variable domain is DAGVTQSPTHLIKTRGQQVTLRCSPKSGHDTVSWYQQALGQGPQFIFQYYEEEERQRGNFPDRFSGHQFPNYSSELNVNALLLGDSALYLCASSFRVRSGNTIYFGEGSWLTVV.

This clonotype was counted between two and nine times. The chain joins TRBV7-3 to TRBJ2-1; D gene unclear. Trimming took off 3 bases at V and 5 bases at J, with 14 bases between the two ends. The CDR3 is made up of 15 amino acids. Germline V lookup: CDR1 SGHTA, CDR2 FQGTGA. The CDR3, as DNA: TGTGCCAGCAGCTTGACTTTAAATAGTAACAATGAGCAGTTCTTC. Translated: CASSLTLNSNNEQFF. Supplemented by reference TRBV7-3 and TRBJ2-1, the full variable domain reads GAGVSQTPSNKVTEKGKYVELRCDPISGHTALYWYRQSLGQGPEFLIYFQGTGAADDSGLPNDRFFAVRPEGSVSTLKIQRTERGDSAVYLCASSLTLNSNNEQFFGPGTRLTVL.

A single count supports this clonotype. The chain uses TRBV5-6 and TRBJ1-1; D unresolved. Deletions cut 4 bases from V and 1 base from J, with 11 bases between. Germline lookup yields CDR1 SGHDT and CDR2 YYEEEE. The CDR3 totals 14 residues. The CDR3 nucleotides are TGTGCCAGCAGCACCCAGAGAAGGAACACTGAAGCTTTCTTT. As protein: CASSTQRRNTEAFF.

In its sample, this clonotype was seen a few times. V is TRBV7-9 and J is TRBJ2-3; 7 nucleotides line up with TRBD1. In germline, CDR1 is SEHNR, CDR2 FQNEAQ (reference sequence). The CDR3 consists of 14 residues. Trimming at V came to 6 bases and at J to 5 bases, leaving 8 bases not matched to a gene. The CDR3 coding sequence is TGTGCCAGCAGTTCTTCAGGGGGTAAAGATACGCAGTATTTT. This translates into CASSSSGGKDTQYF.

This clonotype was recorded at least ten times. The gene calls are TRBV6-6 and TRBJ2-7, with TRBD1 matching 8 bases. The CDR3 sequence is 17 residues long. V was pared by 7 bases and J by 4 bases, with 18 bases of the junction left unmatched. In germline, CDR1 is MNHNY, CDR2 SVGAGI (reference sequence). CDR3 nucleotides: TGTGCCAGCACCAGTACCGGACAGGGCGTGGTACGTTACGAGCAGTACTTC. Amino acid sequence: CASTSTGQGVVRYEQYF.

This clonotype was seen ten or more times. The chain joins TRBV4-3 to TRBJ2-1; maybe TRBD1 (6 bases). With 9 bases removed from V and 5 bases from J, the gap between germline ends came to 20 bases. This CDR3 has 15 amino acids. Germline V gene sequence: CDR1 LGHNA, CDR2 YSLEER. The CDR3 region has the DNA TGCGCCAGTTCTCGGGGAATTAGGGGGAACAATGAGCAGTTCTTC. Amino acids: CASSRGIRGNNEQFF.

The table lists this clonotype with many counts. The chain couples TRBV12-3 or TRBV12-4 to TRBJ2-7, with D unclear. Trimming left V 4 bases short and J 3 bases short, with 10 bases between. This CDR3 region has 13 residues. This chain's CDR3 is CASSSFTRYEQYF. The DNA for the CDR3 is TGTGCCAGCAGTTCGTTCACCCGCTACGAGCAGTACTTC.

The chain links TRBV10-2 to TRBJ2-5; D not resolved. Per the germline V gene, CDR1 is WSHSY and CDR2 is SAAADI. The CDR3 is 12 amino acids. Trimming pared 4 bases from V and 5 bases from J, leaving 8 bases between. CDR3 amino acids: CASSVRAETQYF. The CDR3 DNA sequence: TGCGCCAGCAGTGTGCGTGCGGAGACCCAGTACTTC.

This clonotype was detected ten times or more. This rearrangement joins TRBV11-2 to TRBJ1-1, with D maybe TRBD1 (5 bases). V lost 0 bases, J lost 1 base, and 9 bases lay in between. Germline lookup yields CDR1 SGHAT and CDR2 FQNNGV. The CDR3 runs 15 residues. CDR3: CASSLELTANTEAFF. CDR3 nucleotides: TGTGCCAGCAGCTTAGAATTGACAGCGAACACTGAAGCTTTCTTT.

This clonotype was counted only a few times. This chain links TRBV20-1 with TRBJ2-1; D not certain. The CDR3 covers 14 residues. Trimming removed 1 base from V and 0 bases from J, with 7 bases in between. Looked up from germline, CDR1 is DFQATT and CDR2 is SNEGSKA (reference sequence). CDR3 DNA: TGCAGTGCTAGAGGTGTAAGCTCCTACAATGAGCAGTTCTTC. Amino acids: CSARGVSSYNEQFF.

This clonotype was seen ten or more times. The chain carries TRBV3-1 and TRBJ2-1; D unresolved. The germline V gene has CDR1 LGHDT and CDR2 YNNKEL (reference sequence). CDR3 size: 12 residues. The germline V and J ends were trimmed by 0 bases and 8 bases, with 5 bases remaining between them. CDR3 amino acids: CASSQEGYEQFF. The CDR3 DNA follows: TGTGCCAGCAGCCAAGAAGGGTATGAGCAGTTCTTC.

This clonotype was seen at least ten times. V is TRBV12-3 or TRBV12-4 and J is TRBJ2-5, with D maybe TRBD1 (5 bases). This CDR3 is 13 amino acids long. The V end was cut by 7 bases, the J end by 4 bases, with 13 bases between. CDR3 DNA sequence: TGTGCCAGCAATGACCATAGGGGAGAGACCCAGTACTTC. It specifies CASNDHRGETQYF.

This clonotype was seen many times. The chain recombines TRBV7-2 with TRBJ2-1, with TRBD1 matching 10 bases. The CDR3 totals 16 residues. V trimming: 1 base; J trimming: 5 bases; junction bases outside the gene matches: 5. Germline V CDR1 and CDR2: SGHTA, FQGNSA. CDR3 loop: CASSLVGTGVNNEQFF. The CDR3, as DNA: TGTGCCAGCAGCTTAGTTGGGACAGGGGTAAACAATGAGCAGTTCTTC.

This clonotype was detected many times. The chain employs TRBV29-1 and TRBJ2-2, with D maybe TRBD2 (5 bases). The CDR3 contains 13 residues. Between the trimmed V and J ends, which lost 4 bases and 4 bases, there was a span of 10 bases. Germline-derived CDR1 and CDR2 are SQVTM and ANQGSEA. CDR3 sequence: CSVGGASTGELFF. Written as DNA, the CDR3 is TGCAGCGTTGGGGGAGCGTCCACCGGGGAGCTGTTTTTT.

The rearrangement uses TRBV20-1 and TRBJ2-5; 15 bases match TRBD2. V lost 6 bases to trimming and J lost 5 bases; unmatched junction nucleotides: 4. The CDR3 totals 14 residues. Germline V gives CDR1 DFQATT, CDR2 SNEGSKA (reference sequence). The CDR3 coding sequence is TGCAGTGCCGGGACTAGCGGGAGGAGGGAGACCCAGTACTTC. Its translation: CSAGTSGRRETQYF.

This clonotype has just a few counts. This chain links TRBV29-1 with TRBJ2-4; either TRBD1 or TRBD2 may fit D (5 bases each). Germline CDR1 SQVTM, CDR2 ANQGSEA. CDR3 size: 16 residues. Trimming cost V 0 bases and J 8 bases, with 20 bases left between them. DNA for the CDR3: TGCAGCGTTGAAGATTCCGCCCCGGGACCCTTGGACATTCAGTACTTC. It translates to CSVEDSAPGPLDIQYF. Combining the CDR3 with reference TRBV29-1 and TRBJ2-4 gives the whole variable domain SAVISQKPSRDICQRGTSLTIQCQVDSQVTMMFWYRQQPGQSLTLIATANQGSEATYESGFVIDKFPISRPNLTFSTLTVSNMSPEDSSIYLCSVEDSAPGPLDIQYFGAGTRLSVL.

A note on this clonotype: A much larger clone differs by one base, so this may be a read error. This CDR3 is missing its conserved last phenylalanine or tryptophan, likely due to a read error. The V gene is TRBV11-2, the J gene TRBJ1-1; TRBD1 might be the D (5 bases). V was trimmed by 4 bases and J by 1 base, leaving 13 bases between them. The CDR3 sequence is 15 residues long. Looked up from germline, CDR1 is SGHAT and CDR2 is FQNNGV. The CDR3 protein is CASSSSRDGNTEAFL. Here the CDR3 DNA reads TGTGCCAGCAGCTCGTCCCGGGACGGGAACACTGAAGCTTTCCTT.

This clonotype was observed many times. This sequence joins TRBV6-5 and TRBJ1-6; D call uncertain. With 8 bases removed from V and 5 bases from J, the gap between germline ends came to 10 bases. Germline V gene lookup returns CDR1 MNHEY and CDR2 SVGAGI. The CDR3 loop spans 13 amino acids. CDR3 loop: CASQRDNNSPLHF. The CDR3 DNA follows: TGTGCCAGCCAGAGGGATAATAATTCACCCCTCCACTTT.

This clonotype was detected ten times or more. The chain joins TRBV10-3 to TRBJ2-2; D is unresolved. Germline values: CDR1 ENHRY, CDR2 SYGVKD. CDR3 length equals 12 residues. V was shortened by 6 bases and J by 5 bases, with 7 bases between the two germline ends. The DNA for the CDR3 is TGTGCCATCAGGGAAAAAACCGGGGAGCTGTTTTTT. It translates to CAIREKTGELFF.

This clonotype was observed a few times. J is TRBJ2-1 and V is TRBV4-1, with D uncertain. Trimming took 4 bases from V and 9 from J, leaving 19 bases between them. The germline V gene encodes CDR1 MGHRA and CDR2 YSYEKL. The CDR3 covers 15 residues. This CDR3 reads CASSPFPMGWSEQFF. DNA for the CDR3: TGCGCCAGCAGCCCGTTCCCTATGGGTTGGAGTGAGCAGTTCTTC.

This clonotype has ten or more counts. V usage is TRBV6-6 and J usage is TRBJ2-7, with a possible D match to TRBD1 (6 bases). V lost 6 bases to trimming and J lost 3 bases, with 9 bases between them. Germline CDR1 and CDR2: MNHNY and SVGAGI (reference sequence). The CDR3 totals 12 residues. The CDR3: CASSRTVYEQYF. The DNA of the CDR3 is TGTGCCAGCAGCCGGACAGTCTACGAGCAGTACTTC.

This clonotype has a count of ten or more. The CDR3 sequence: CSALGLAGGRTYNEQFF. The CDR3 bases are TGCAGTGCCCTAGGACTAGCGGGGGGCCGGACCTACAATGAGCAGTTCTTC. The rearrangement joins TRBV20-1 to TRBJ2-1, with 14 bases aligning to TRBD2. CDR1 DFQATT and CDR2 SNEGSKA come from the germline V gene (reference sequence). The CDR3 spans 17 residues. The V segment lost 6 bases and the J segment 2 bases; nucleotides outside the gene matches: 9.

The genes are TRBV7-6 and TRBJ2-3; 12 bases fit TRBD1. V dropped 6 bases and J dropped 2; count of bases not matched to a gene: 21. CDR1 is SGHVS and CDR2 is FNYEAQ in the germline V gene. The CDR3 spans 21 residues. CDR3 DNA sequence: TGTGCCAGCAGTCCGTGGTCCGGGACAGGGGGCGTAAAGGGCCACACAGATACGCAGTATTTT. Translated: CASSPWSGTGGVKGHTDTQYF.

This clonotype was seen at least ten times. The V call is TRBV14, the J call TRBJ2-1, with D perhaps TRBD2 (6 bases). V was trimmed by 4 bases and J by 5 bases, leaving 24 bases between them. The length of the CDR3 is 18 residues. CDR1 SGHDN and CDR2 FVKESK come from the germline V gene. The CDR3 is CASSPYPGTSLTHNEQFF. The CDR3 DNA follows: TGTGCCAGCAGCCCGTATCCCGGGACTTCCCTAACTCACAATGAGCAGTTCTTC.

This clonotype was detected many times. The V and J genes are TRBV5-4 and TRBJ1-3; 7 bases are shared with TRBD1. V was pared by 2 bases and J by 4 bases, with 3 bases of the junction left unmatched. The CDR3 is 14 residues long. Per germline, CDR1 SGHNT and CDR2 YYREEE (reference sequence). This chain's CDR3 is CASSFGTDGNTIYF. The CDR3 coding sequence is TGTGCCAGCAGCTTTGGGACAGACGGAAACACCATATATTTT.

The chain employs TRBV20-1 and TRBJ2-1; no clear D gene. The germline V gene encodes CDR1 DFQATT and CDR2 SNEGSKA (reference sequence). The CDR3 length is 11 residues. V dropped 2 bases and J dropped 10 bases, with 9 bases sitting between them. The CDR3: CSARRSREQFF. CDR3 DNA sequence: TGCAGTGCTAGAAGGAGTCGAGAGCAGTTCTTC.

With regard to this clonotype: It is unclear where the CDR3 begins or ends on the DNA, so no DNA is shown, and the CDR3 is as TCRdb lists it. The chain couples TRBV9 to TRBJ2-2; the table assigns TRBD1, which was not confirmed against the DNA. Per germline, CDR1 SGDLS and CDR2 YYNGEE. The CDR3 adds up to 15 amino acids, both ends counted. The chain's CDR3 is CASSVGGGTYRGAVF.

A word on this clonotype: At one end the junction does not follow the germline gene, possibly because of a read error. The chain carries TRBV7-6 and TRBJ2-3; no reliable D call. Looked up from germline, CDR1 is SGHVS and CDR2 is FNYEAQ. CDR3 length: 12 amino acids. DNA for the CDR3: TGTGCCAACAGCCTGGGGACAGATACGCAGTATTTT. It encodes CANSLGTDTQYF.

Ten or more counts support this clonotype. V and J are TRBV6-1 and TRBJ1-1; maybe TRBD1 (5 bases). This CDR3 contains 14 residues. V dropped 3 bases and J dropped 10 bases, with 18 bases sitting between them. Germline V CDR1 and CDR2: MNHNS, SASEGT. The CDR3 region has the DNA TGTGCCAGCAGTGATGGTTCTATGATGGGGGGAGCTTTCTTT. Amino acids: CASSDGSMMGGAFF.